The clone carrying this T cell receptor beta chain was seen more than once but under ten times. No antigen is known for it. This entry is derived from a study of blood T cells in healthy people across ages. Regarding the study as a whole: Age advanced and TCR beta diversity per million T cells fell, roughly linearly.

A second PCR, run for about 7 to 11 cycles, used a sample-barcoded 5' primer plus a J-beta primer mix. MiXCR was run by TCRdb on the 5' RACE reads, yielding one entry per CDR3 protein. This table holds about 780,000 distinct CDR3 sequences, less than 60% found once. The source of this sequence is a man at least 80 years old in good health. The sample was blood.

DNA for the CDR3: TGTGCCAGCAGTTTAAGGGACAGACATCAGCCCCAGCATTTT. Translated: CASSLRDRHQPQHF. This chain connects TRBV27 to TRBJ1-5; TRBD1 matches at 7 bases. There are 14 residues in the CDR3. J was trimmed by 5 bases and V by 2 bases; bases with no gene match: 3. From germline, CDR1 is MNHEY and CDR2 SMNVEV (reference sequence).